The table lists the clone carrying this T cell receptor (beta chain) with many counts. What it binds is not known. TCRdb used MiXCR to reprocess the reads, holding one entry per CDR3 protein. The data show around 240,000 distinct CDR3 sequences, with roughly 22% seen just once and about 20% held by the top ten. The data belong to a study of T cell repertoires in cytomegalovirus infection. On the study more broadly: Matching HLA type, along with CMV infection, was indicated by public TCR beta signatures. Study-level findings and limits: Summed public TCR beta family frequency identified CMV carriers bearing the relevant HLA. There were HLA-C-restricted CMV-specific TCR beta clonotypes dominating the ex vivo response.

Trimming at V came to 4 bases and at J to 1 base, leaving 8 bases not matched to a gene. This CDR3 region has 16 residues. Germline CDR1 reads SGHVS; CDR2 reads FQNEAQ. This chain links TRBV7-8 with TRBJ1-1, with 8 bases identical to TRBD1. This receptor was obtained from a human donor in good health (CMV status not recorded). Some clones in this sample may be carry-over from other donors' samples. Sequencing was carried out using CD8+ T cells from PBMCs. In nucleotides, the CDR3 is TGTGCCAGCAGCTCGCAGGGGGCTAATTCGAACACTGAAGCTTTCTTT. Its protein is CASSSQGANSNTEAFF. The full variable domain, with the rest looked up from reference TRBV7-8 and TRBJ1-1, is GAGVSQSPRYKVAKRGQDVALRCDPISGHVSLFWYQQALGQGPEFLTYFQNEAQLDKSGLPSDRFFAERPEGSVSTLKIQRTQQEDSAVYLCASSSQGANSNTEAFFGQGTRLTVV.